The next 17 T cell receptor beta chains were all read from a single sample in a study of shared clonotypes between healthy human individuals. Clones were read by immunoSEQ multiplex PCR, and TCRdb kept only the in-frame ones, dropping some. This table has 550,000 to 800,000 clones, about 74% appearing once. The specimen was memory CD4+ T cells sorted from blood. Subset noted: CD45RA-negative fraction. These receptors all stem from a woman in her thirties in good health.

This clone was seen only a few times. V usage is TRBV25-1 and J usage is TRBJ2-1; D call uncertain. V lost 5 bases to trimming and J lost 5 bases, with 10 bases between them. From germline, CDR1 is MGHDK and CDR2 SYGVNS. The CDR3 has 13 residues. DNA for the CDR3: TGTGCCAGCAGTCTTATAGACAACAATGAGCAGTTCTTC. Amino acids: CASSLIDNNEQFF.

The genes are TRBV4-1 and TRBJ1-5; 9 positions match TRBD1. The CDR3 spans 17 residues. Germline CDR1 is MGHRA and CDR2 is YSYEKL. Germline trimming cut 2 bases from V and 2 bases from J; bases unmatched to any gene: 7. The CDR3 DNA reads TGCGCCAGCAGCCAACAAAACACAGGGGGCGGCAATCAGCCCCAGCATTTT. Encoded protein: CASSQQNTGGGNQPQHF.

The CDR3 DNA sequence: TGCAGCGTTGAACAGTACGAAGGCAATGAGCAGTTCTTC. Its protein product is CSVEQYEGNEQFF. The chain joins TRBV29-1 to TRBJ2-1, with D hard to call. The V gene lost 2 bases and the J gene lost 6 bases, with 11 bases spanning the gap. CDR1 and CDR2 from the germline V gene are SQVTM and ANQGSEA. CDR3 length: 13 residues.

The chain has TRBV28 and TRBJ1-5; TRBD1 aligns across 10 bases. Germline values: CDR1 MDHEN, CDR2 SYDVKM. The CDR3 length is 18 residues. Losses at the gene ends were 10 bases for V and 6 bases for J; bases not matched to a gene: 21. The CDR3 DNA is TGTGCCACCCACCGGGACAGGGGCTTCCTAGGATCAGTTCAGCCCCAGCATTTT. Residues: CATHRDRGFLGSVQPQHF.

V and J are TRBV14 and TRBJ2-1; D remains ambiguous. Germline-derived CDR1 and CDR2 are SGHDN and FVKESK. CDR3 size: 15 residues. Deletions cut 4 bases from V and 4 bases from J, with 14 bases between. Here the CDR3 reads CASSPHLGSYNEQFF. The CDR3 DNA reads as TGTGCCAGCAGCCCTCACCTTGGGTCGTACAATGAGCAGTTCTTC.

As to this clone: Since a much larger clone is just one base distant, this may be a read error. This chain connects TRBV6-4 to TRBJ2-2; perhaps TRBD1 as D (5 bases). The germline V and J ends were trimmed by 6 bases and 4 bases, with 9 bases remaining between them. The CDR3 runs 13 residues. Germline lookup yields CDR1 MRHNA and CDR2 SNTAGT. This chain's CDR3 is CASRGRRTGELFF. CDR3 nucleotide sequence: TGTGCCAGCAGGGGGCGGCGCACCGGGGAGCTGTTTTTT.

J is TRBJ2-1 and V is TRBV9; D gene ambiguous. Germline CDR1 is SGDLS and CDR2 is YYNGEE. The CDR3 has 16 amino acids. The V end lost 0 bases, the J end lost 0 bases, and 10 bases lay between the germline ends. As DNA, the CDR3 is TGTGCCAGCAGCGTAGTTCCCCGCGACTCCTACAATGAGCAGTTCTTC. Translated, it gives CASSVVPRDSYNEQFF.

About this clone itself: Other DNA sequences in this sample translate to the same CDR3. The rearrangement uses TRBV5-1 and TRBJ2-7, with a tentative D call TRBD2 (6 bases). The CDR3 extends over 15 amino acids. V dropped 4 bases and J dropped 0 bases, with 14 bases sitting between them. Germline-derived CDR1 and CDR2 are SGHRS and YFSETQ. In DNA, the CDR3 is TGCGCCAGCAGCCTCCTAGCGTCTAGCTCCTACGAGCAGTACTTC. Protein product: CASSLLASSSYEQYF.

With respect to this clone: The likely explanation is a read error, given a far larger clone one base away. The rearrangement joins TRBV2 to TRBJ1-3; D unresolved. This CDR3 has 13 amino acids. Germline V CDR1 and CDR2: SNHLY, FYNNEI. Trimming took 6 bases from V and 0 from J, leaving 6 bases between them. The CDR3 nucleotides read TGTGCCAGCAGCCCAGGCTCTGGAAACACCATATATTTT. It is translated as CASSPGSGNTIYF.

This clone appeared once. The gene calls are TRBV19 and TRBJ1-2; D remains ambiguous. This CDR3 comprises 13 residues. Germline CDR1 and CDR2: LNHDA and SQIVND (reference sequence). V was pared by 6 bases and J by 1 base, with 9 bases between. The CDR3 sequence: CASSQGNNYGYTF. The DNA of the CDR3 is TGTGCCAGTAGCCAAGGGAATAACTATGGCTACACCTTC.

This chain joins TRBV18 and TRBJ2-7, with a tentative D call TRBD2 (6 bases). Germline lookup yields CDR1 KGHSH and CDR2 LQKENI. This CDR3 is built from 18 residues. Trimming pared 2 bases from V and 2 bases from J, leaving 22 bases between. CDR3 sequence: CASSPTRGRASEAYEQYF. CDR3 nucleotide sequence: TGTGCCAGCTCACCAACGAGGGGAAGGGCTAGCGAGGCCTACGAGCAGTACTTC.

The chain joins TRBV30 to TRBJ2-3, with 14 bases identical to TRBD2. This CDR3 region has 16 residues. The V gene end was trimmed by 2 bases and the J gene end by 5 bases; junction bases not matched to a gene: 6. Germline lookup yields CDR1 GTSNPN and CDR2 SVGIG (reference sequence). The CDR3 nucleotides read TGTGCCTGGAGTCAGGGACTAGCGGGAGCGGGAGATACGCAGTATTTT. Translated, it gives CAWSQGLAGAGDTQYF.

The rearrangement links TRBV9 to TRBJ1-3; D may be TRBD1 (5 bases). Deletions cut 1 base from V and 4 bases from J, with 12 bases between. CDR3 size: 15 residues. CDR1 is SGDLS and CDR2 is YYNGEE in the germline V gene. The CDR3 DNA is TGTGCCAGCAGCGTACGGGGGGAGAGAGGAAACACCATATATTTT. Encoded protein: CASSVRGERGNTIYF.

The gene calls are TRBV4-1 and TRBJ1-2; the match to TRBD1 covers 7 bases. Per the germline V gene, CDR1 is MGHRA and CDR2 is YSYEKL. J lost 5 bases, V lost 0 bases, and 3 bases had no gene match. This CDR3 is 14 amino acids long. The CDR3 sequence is CASSQETGAYGYTF. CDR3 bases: TGCGCCAGCAGCCAAGAAACAGGGGCGTATGGCTACACCTTC.

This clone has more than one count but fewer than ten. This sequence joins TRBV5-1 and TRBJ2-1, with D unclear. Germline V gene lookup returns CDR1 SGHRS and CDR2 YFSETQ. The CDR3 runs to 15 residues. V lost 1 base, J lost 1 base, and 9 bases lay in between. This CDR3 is CASSLMAESYNEQFF. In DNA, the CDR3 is TGCGCCAGCAGCTTGATGGCCGAGTCCTACAATGAGCAGTTCTTC.

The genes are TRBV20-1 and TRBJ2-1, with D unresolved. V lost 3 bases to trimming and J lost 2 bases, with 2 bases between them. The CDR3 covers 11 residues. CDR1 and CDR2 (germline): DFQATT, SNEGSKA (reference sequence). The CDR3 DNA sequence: TGCAGTGCTAGTGCCTACAATGAGCAGTTCTTC. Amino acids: CSASAYNEQFF.

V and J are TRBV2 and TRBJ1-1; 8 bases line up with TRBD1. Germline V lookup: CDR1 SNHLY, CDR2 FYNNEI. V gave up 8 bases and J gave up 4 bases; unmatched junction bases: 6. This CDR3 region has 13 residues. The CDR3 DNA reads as TGTGCCAGCGCATACAGGGGGAGCACTGAAGCTTTCTTT. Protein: CASAYRGSTEAFF.